These 22 T cell receptor beta chains were all obtained from the same sample, sequenced in a study of T cell responses to AZD1222 COVID-19 vaccine. Repertoires were generated with immunoSEQ multiplex PCR, while TCRdb's copy carries only in-frame clones and drops some. The repertoire holds some 170,000 clones, with roughly 88% as singletons. Sequenced here: peripheral blood, sampled 28 days after the second AZD1222 dose. The source is an adult who received the AZD1222 COVID-19 vaccine.

This clone was counted a single time. The chain is built from TRBV9 and TRBJ1-1, with D hard to call. V dropped 0 bases and J dropped 2 bases, with 8 bases sitting between them. Germline loops: CDR1 SGDLS, CDR2 YYNGEE. This CDR3 has 14 amino acids. In DNA form, the CDR3 reads TGTGCCAGCAGCGTAGCTCTGAGTAACACTGAAGCTTTCTTT. It translates to CASSVALSNTEAFF.

This chain joins TRBV14 and TRBJ1-1; D might be TRBD1 (6 bases). The germline V gene has CDR1 SGHDN and CDR2 FVKESK. V lost 5 bases to trimming and J lost 5 bases, with 9 bases between them. The CDR3 sequence is 12 residues long. The CDR3 sequence is CASSAQGTEAFF. In nucleotides, the CDR3 is TGTGCCAGCAGCGCACAGGGAACTGAAGCTTTCTTT.

This chain links TRBV11-3 with TRBJ1-2; D gene uncertain. Germline CDR1 is SGHNT and CDR2 is YENEEA. The CDR3 totals 12 residues. Between the trimmed V and J ends, which lost 5 bases and 10 bases, there was a span of 14 bases. The CDR3 sequence is CASSRGVLDYTF. CDR3 DNA sequence: TGTGCCAGCAGCCGCGGAGTTCTGGACTACACCTTC.

The V and J genes are TRBV2 and TRBJ1-3; D is undetermined. This CDR3 is built from 14 residues. Germline V lookup: CDR1 SNHLY, CDR2 FYNNEI. V gave up 3 bases and J gave up 1 base, with 7 bases separating them. The CDR3 sequence: CASSDGRSGNTIYF. Written as DNA, the CDR3 is TGTGCCAGCAGTGACGGGAGATCTGGAAACACCATATATTTT.

In its sample, this clone was seen a few times. The rearrangement links TRBV5-1 to TRBJ1-2, with a weak D call TRBD1 (5 bases). Germline CDR1 SGHRS, CDR2 YFSETQ. V lost 3 bases to trimming and J lost 4 bases, with 16 bases between them. The CDR3 consists of 15 residues. CDR3 sequence: CASSSGRTGGYGYTF. The CDR3 DNA reads as TGCGCCAGCAGCTCGGGACGGACCGGGGGCTATGGCTACACCTTC.

This clone was counted a single time. The J gene is TRBJ2-3, the V gene TRBV10-3; D perhaps matches TRBD1 (5 bases). Germline V gene data show CDR1 as ENHRY and CDR2 as SYGVKD. CDR3 length: 13 residues. Deletions cut 4 bases from V and 5 bases from J, with 10 bases between. The CDR3 loop is CAISVGVGDTQYF. Written as DNA, the CDR3 is TGTGCCATCAGTGTAGGGGTTGGAGATACGCAGTATTTT.

The chain combines TRBV6-1 with TRBJ1-1, with 12 positions matching TRBD1. The CDR3 length is 17 residues. CDR1 is MNHNS, CDR2 SASEGT, per germline. Trimming at V came to 2 bases and at J to 1 base, leaving 5 bases not matched to a gene. DNA of the CDR3: TGTGCCAGCAGTGAAAGGGACAGGGGGCCGCAGAACACTGAAGCTTTCTTT. Amino acids: CASSERDRGPQNTEAFF.

V gene TRBV7-8 combines with J gene TRBJ1-3, with D unresolved. V lost 2 bases, J lost 4 bases, and 12 bases lay in between. CDR1 and CDR2 from the germline V gene are SGHVS and FQNEAQ. The CDR3 consists of 15 residues. The CDR3 loop reads CASSLRQNQGNTIYF. CDR3 nucleotides: TGTGCCAGCAGCTTAAGGCAAAACCAGGGAAACACCATATATTTT.

The CDR3 sequence: CASSPGNNEQFF. The CDR3 coding sequence is TGTGCCAGCAGCCCCGGAAACAATGAGCAGTTCTTC. This chain connects TRBV6-5 to TRBJ2-1, with D uncertain. V lost 6 bases, J lost 5 bases, and 8 bases lay in between. CDR3 length: 12 amino acids. Germline V gene sequence: CDR1 MNHEY, CDR2 SVGAGI.

The chain carries TRBV11-2 and TRBJ2-7; 9 bases align to TRBD1. Germline-derived CDR1 and CDR2 are SGHAT and FQNNGV. The CDR3 sequence is 17 residues long. V shed 5 bases, J shed 3 bases, and the junction held 14 bases outside the gene matches. The CDR3 spells CASSTSGGQGRNYEQYF. CDR3 DNA: TGTGCCAGCAGCACCTCTGGGGGACAGGGAAGGAACTACGAGCAGTACTTC.

This clone appeared a few times. This chain joins TRBV6-5 and TRBJ1-5, with D possibly TRBD1 on 5 matching bases. CDR3 size: 12 residues. CDR1 MNHEY and CDR2 SVGAGI come from the germline V gene. The V and J ends lost 2 bases and 9 bases respectively, with 8 bases between them. In nucleotides, the CDR3 is TGTGCCAGCAGTTACGGGGGGGGGCCCCAGCATTTT. Amino acids: CASSYGGGPQHF.

This chain connects TRBV11-2 to TRBJ1-2; D not resolved. Trimming pared 4 bases from V and 6 bases from J, leaving 18 bases between. This CDR3 contains 15 residues. CDR1 and CDR2 (germline): SGHAT, FQNNGV. CDR3 sequence (DNA): TGTGCCAGCAGCTCAACGAAAGGACTGTGGCATGGCTACACCTTC. Encoded protein: CASSSTKGLWHGYTF.

This chain uses TRBV6-5 with TRBJ1-4, with D perhaps matching TRBD1 (5 bases). The CDR3 length is 14 residues. Germline V gives CDR1 MNHEY, CDR2 SVGAGI. V lost 4 bases and J lost 7, with 13 bases in between. This CDR3 reads CASSWGIGAEKLFF. The CDR3 DNA reads TGTGCCAGCAGTTGGGGGATCGGGGCTGAAAAACTGTTTTTT.

This clone was counted only a few times. The V gene is TRBV7-9, the J gene TRBJ2-1; a weak D match, TRBD2 (5 bases). Germline V CDR1 and CDR2: SEHNR, FQNEAQ (reference sequence). Trimming removed 3 bases at V and 8 bases at J, with 11 bases between. The length of the CDR3 is 13 residues. Written as DNA, the CDR3 is TGTGCCAGCAGCTTTGGGTCGGAGGATGAGCAGTTCTTC. Translated: CASSFGSEDEQFF.

This sequence joins TRBV4-1 and TRBJ2-1; 7 nucleotides line up with TRBD2. The CDR3 is made up of 15 amino acids. CDR1 MGHRA and CDR2 YSYEKL come from the germline V gene. V dropped 1 base and J dropped 3; count of bases not matched to a gene: 3. The CDR3 DNA follows: TGCGCCAGCAGCCAAGGGCTAGCGGACTACAATGAGCAGTTCTTC. It specifies CASSQGLADYNEQFF.

The chain recombines TRBV7-9 with TRBJ1-3; D is unresolved. The V gene lost 3 bases and the J gene lost 0 bases, with 9 bases spanning the gap. The germline CDR1 and CDR2 sequences are SEHNR and FQNEAQ (reference sequence). The CDR3 consists of 15 residues. The CDR3 loop is CASSLGSVSGNTIYF. The CDR3, as DNA: TGTGCCAGCAGCTTGGGGAGCGTCTCTGGAAACACCATATATTTT.

The V call is TRBV30, the J call TRBJ2-7; D perhaps matches TRBD2 (6 bases). Looked up from germline, CDR1 is GTSNPN and CDR2 is SVGIG (reference sequence). Deletions cut 3 bases from V and 4 bases from J, with 13 bases between. The CDR3 sequence is 13 residues long. CDR3 sequence: CAWRLAATYEQYF. The CDR3 DNA reads TGTGCCTGGAGGTTAGCGGCGACGTACGAGCAGTACTTC.

This clone occurred once. The chain joins TRBV5-1 to TRBJ1-3; D might be TRBD1 (5 bases). Germline V lookup: CDR1 SGHRS, CDR2 YFSETQ. Trimming cost V 4 bases and J 0 bases, with 11 bases left between them. The CDR3 runs to 15 residues. The CDR3 region is CASSPAGTSGNTIYF. CDR3 in DNA: TGCGCCAGCAGCCCGGCAGGGACCTCTGGAAACACCATATATTTT. Drawing the rest from reference TRBV5-1 and TRBJ1-3, the complete variable domain is KAGVTQTPRYLIKTRGQQVTLSCSPISGHRSVSWYQQTPGQGLQFLFEYFSETQRNKGNFPGRFSGRQFSNSRSEMNVSTLELGDSALYLCASSPAGTSGNTIYFGEGSWLTVV.

The chain employs TRBV7-9 and TRBJ2-1, with TRBD2 as a possible D gene (6 bases). Trimming took 2 bases from V and 7 from J, leaving 12 bases between them. The CDR3 sequence is 14 residues long. Germline V CDR1 and CDR2: SEHNR, FQNEAQ (reference sequence). CDR3 sequence (DNA): TGTGCCAGCAGCTTACTGCTAGCGTTTAATGAGCAGTTCTTC. Its translation is CASSLLLAFNEQFF. The variable domain in full, with the rest retrieved from reference TRBV7-9 and TRBJ2-1, is DTGVSQNPRHKITKRGQNVTFRCDPISEHNRLYWYRQTLGQGPEFLTYFQNEAQLEKSRLLSDRFSAERPKGSFSTLEIQRTEQGDSAMYLCASSLLLAFNEQFFGPGTRLTVL.

About this clone: Other DNA sequences in this specimen translate into the identical CDR3. The chain carries TRBV7-2 and TRBJ1-6, with a possible D match to TRBD1 (5 bases). The CDR3 totals 13 residues. CDR1 and CDR2 (germline): SGHTA, FQGNSA. V lost 2 bases to trimming and J lost 6 bases, with 5 bases between them. CDR3 sequence (DNA): TGTGCCAGCAGCTTACAGGGTAATTCACCCCTCCACTTT. Translating it yields CASSLQGNSPLHF.

This chain uses TRBV4-1 with TRBJ1-1; D is undetermined. The CDR3 has 14 amino acids. Looked up from germline, CDR1 is MGHRA and CDR2 is YSYEKL. Deletions cut 5 bases from V and 3 bases from J, with 13 bases between. CDR3 amino acids: CASSARGRDTEAFF. The CDR3 bases are TGCGCCAGCAGCGCAAGAGGCCGGGACACTGAAGCTTTCTTT.

The chain couples TRBV1 to TRBJ1-1; no DNA check was done on the table's D call, TRBD1. TRBV1 is annotated as a pseudogene. The CDR3 length is 11 residues. In nucleotides, the CDR3 is TGCACCAGCAGCCCATACACTGAAGCTTTCTTT. Translation gives CTSSPYTEAFF.